This T cell receptor beta chain was obtained from a study of cytomegalovirus exposure and HLA in healthy donors. With 60 Vbeta and 13 Jbeta primers, the PCR was carried out. Measured with immunoSEQ multiplex PCR; TCRdb has only the in-frame clones, and not every one. The sample has around 150,000 clones; more than 75% are singletons. V shed 6 bases and J shed 3 bases, with 21 bases lying between them. This CDR3 is 16 amino acids long. CDR1 and CDR2 from the germline V gene are SGHRS and YFSETQ. This TCR was recovered from a man aged 45 to 65 in good health and CMV-seronegative. The sequencing sample was made of PBMCs. J is TRBJ1-1 and V is TRBV5-1; possible D gene TRBD1, 6 bases. CDR3 nucleotide sequence: TGCGCCAGCACGGCCGGGGGGCCAGGGACGCACACTGAAGCTTTCTTT. This sequence encodes CASTAGGPGTHTEAFF.